This record looks at one TCR beta chain sequence and its context. The specificity of this receptor is unknown. Base qualities are not provided; no much larger clone lies one nucleotide away. This sample is part of a study of radiotherapy plus CTLA-4 blockade in lung cancer (dated 2018 in TCRdb). With respect to the entire study: Among the enrolled patients, about 19% had an objective response, and 31% reached disease control.

The study tested focal radiation therapy combined with CTLA-4 blockade (ipilimumab) in patients with chemo-refractory metastatic non-small-cell lung cancer. Library method: the immunoSEQ multiplex PCR assay. In TCRdb, the immuneACCESS table is reduced to in-frame sequences with V and J assigned. These tables do not hold every clone; where another copy was compared, an unresolved V gene accounts for under half, and the others remain unexplained. The sample has 50,000 to 65,000 clones on record, approximately 80% of them singletons. Approximately 2.5% of the sample comes from the top ten. General study outcomes and caveats: The strongest predictors of response, as reported, were early dynamic changes in blood T cell clones along with a rise in serum interferon-beta after radiation. After treatment with radiotherapy and ipilimumab, TCR clones that came from tumors expanded in the peripheral blood.

From a lookup of the germline V gene, CDR1 and CDR2 are SGHAT and FQNNGV. There are 14 amino acids in the CDR3, from cysteine to phenylalanine inclusive. Kept here is only the CDR3 DNA, which spans 42 bases and is read in frame from base 1. Trimming removed 5 bases from V and 3 bases from J; the gene matches leave 7 bases unexplained. Recombination connected TRBV11-2 to TRBJ2-7; 7 junctional bases match TRBD2. Specimen: peripheral blood, collected from a patient treated with radiotherapy plus ipilimumab. This TCR was sampled from a human donor with non-small cell lung cancer whose response to radiotherapy plus ipilimumab could not be evaluated. The DNA sequence is as follows: TGTGCCAGCAGCCCCTCGACGGGGGGCTACGAGCAGTACTTC. It translates as CASSPSTGGYEQYF.